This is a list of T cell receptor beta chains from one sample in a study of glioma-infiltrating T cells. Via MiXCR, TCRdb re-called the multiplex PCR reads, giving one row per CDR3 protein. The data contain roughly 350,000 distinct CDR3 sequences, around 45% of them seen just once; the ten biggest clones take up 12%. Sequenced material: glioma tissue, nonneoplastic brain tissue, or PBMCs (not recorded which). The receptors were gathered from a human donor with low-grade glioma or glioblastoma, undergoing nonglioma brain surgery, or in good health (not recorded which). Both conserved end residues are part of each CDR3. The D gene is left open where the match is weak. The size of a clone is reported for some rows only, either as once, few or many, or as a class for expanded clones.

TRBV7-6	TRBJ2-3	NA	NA	CASSLRALATDTQYF	TGTGCCAGCAGCCTGAGGGCGCTAGCCACAGATACGCAGTATTTT
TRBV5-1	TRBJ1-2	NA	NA	CASSLSLQNYGYTF	TGCGCCAGCAGCTTAAGTCTACAGAACTATGGCTACACCTTC
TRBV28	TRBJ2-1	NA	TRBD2	CASSLLGLAGVYNEQFF	TGTGCCAGCAGTTTATTGGGACTAGCGGGAGTGTACAATGAGCAGTTCTTC
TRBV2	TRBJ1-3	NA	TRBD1	CASRAGTVSGNTIYF	TGTGCCAGCAGGGCGGGGACAGTCTCTGGAAACACCATATATTTT
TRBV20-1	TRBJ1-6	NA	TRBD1	CSARDTPGQANGANSPLHF	TGCAGTGCTAGAGATACCCCGGGACAGGCGAACGGAGCTAATTCACCCCTCCACTTT
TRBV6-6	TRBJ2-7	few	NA	CASSYPDRNYEQYF	TGTGCCAGCAGTTACCCTGACAGGAACTACGAGCAGTACTTC
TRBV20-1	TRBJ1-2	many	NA	CSADPGNNYGYTF	TGCAGTGCGGACCCAGGGAATAACTATGGCTACACCTTC
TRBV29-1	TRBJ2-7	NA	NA	CSVRVGAYEQYF	TGCAGCGTTCGGGTTGGTGCTTACGAGCAGTACTTC
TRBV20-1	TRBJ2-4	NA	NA	CSAVTALAKNIQYF	TGCAGTGCTGTCACAGCGCTAGCCAAAAACATTCAGTACTTC
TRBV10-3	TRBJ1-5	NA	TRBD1	CAISGGTGSNQPQHF	TGTGCCATCAGCGGCGGGACAGGGAGCAATCAGCCCCAGCATTTT
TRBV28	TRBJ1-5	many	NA	CASSPPGQPQHF	TGTGCCAGCAGTCCTCCGGGGCAGCCCCAGCATTTT
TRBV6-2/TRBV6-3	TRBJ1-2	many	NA	CASSSLAYGYTF	TGTGCCAGCAGTTCCCTGGCTTATGGCTACACCTTC
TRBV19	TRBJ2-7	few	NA	CASSAGQSYEQYF	TGTGCCAGTAGTGCCGGACAATCCTACGAGCAGTACTTC
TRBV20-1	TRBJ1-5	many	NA	CSVIDGRAPQHF	TGCAGTGTTATCGACGGTCGGGCGCCCCAGCATTTT
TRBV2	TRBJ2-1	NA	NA	CASNRTPYNEQFF	TGTGCCAGCAACCGTACCCCTTACAATGAGCAGTTCTTC
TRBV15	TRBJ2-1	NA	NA	CASGGGSRPSNEQFF	TGTGCCTCCGGGGGCGGGTCTCGCCCTTCCAATGAGCAGTTCTTC
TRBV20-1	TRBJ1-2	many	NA	CSAQPGRGGYTF	TGCAGTGCTCAACCGGGGCGAGGTGGCTACACCTTC
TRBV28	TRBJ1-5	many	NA	CASSAWRGHDQPQHF	TGTGCCAGCAGTGCTTGGAGGGGACATGATCAGCCCCAGCATTTT
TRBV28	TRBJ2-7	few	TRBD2	CASSFGLAGVEEQYF	TGTGCCAGCAGTTTTGGCCTAGCGGGAGTGGAAGAGCAGTACTTC
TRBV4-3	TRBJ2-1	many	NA	CASSQGLHQEQFF	TGCGCCAGCAGCCAAGGTCTCCACCAAGAGCAGTTCTTC
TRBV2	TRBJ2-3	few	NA	CASSETLDTQYF	TGTGCCAGCAGTGAGACCTTAGATACGCAGTATTTT
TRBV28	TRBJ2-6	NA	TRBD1	CASSSRETGESGANVLTF	TGTGCCAGCAGTTCCCGGGAGACAGGGGAATCTGGGGCCAACGTCCTGACTTTC
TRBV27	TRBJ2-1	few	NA	CASSLWGGVPYNEQFF	TGTGCCAGCAGTTTATGGGGCGGAGTCCCCTACAATGAGCAGTTCTTC
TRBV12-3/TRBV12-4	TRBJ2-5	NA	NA	CASSLSSVGTQYF	TGTGCCAGCAGTTTGTCATCCGTCGGGACCCAGTACTTC
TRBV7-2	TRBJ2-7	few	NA	CASSLVVRPHEQYF	TGTGCCAGCAGCTTAGTCGTGAGACCCCACGAGCAGTACTTC
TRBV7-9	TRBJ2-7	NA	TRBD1	CADRVVDEQYF	TGTGCGGACAGGGTAGTAGACGAGCAGTACTTC
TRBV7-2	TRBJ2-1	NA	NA	CASSLGFSYNEQFF	TGTGCCAGCAGCTTAGGCTTTTCCTACAATGAGCAGTTCTTC
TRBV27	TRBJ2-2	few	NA	CASSLSGSTGELFF	TGTGCCAGCAGTTTATCTGGAAGCACCGGGGAGCTGTTTTTT
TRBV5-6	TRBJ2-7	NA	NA	CASGLQGGAHYEQYF	TGTGCCAGCGGGCTCCAGGGGGGCGCACACTACGAGCAGTACTTC
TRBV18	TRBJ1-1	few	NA	CASSPVEGAEAFF	TGTGCCAGCTCACCAGTCGAGGGCGCTGAAGCTTTCTTT
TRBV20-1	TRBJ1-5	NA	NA	CSARRQNQPQHF	TGCAGTGCTAGAAGGCAGAATCAGCCCCAGCATTTT
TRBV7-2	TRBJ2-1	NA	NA	CDSSQAPWSEQFF	TGTGACAGCAGCCAGGCCCCTTGGTCTGAGCAGTTCTTC
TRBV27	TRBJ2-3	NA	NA	CVSSESHSTDTQYF	TGTGTCAGCAGTGAGTCTCACAGCACAGATACGCAGTATTTT
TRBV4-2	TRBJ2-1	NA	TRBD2	CASSHDLAGNEQFF	TGTGCCAGCAGCCATGACTTAGCGGGGAATGAGCAGTTCTTC
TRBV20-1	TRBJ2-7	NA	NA	CSPTRDKAYEQYF	TGCAGCCCAACCAGGGACAAAGCCTACGAGCAGTACTTC
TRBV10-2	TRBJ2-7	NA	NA	CASSPPVLSEQYF	TGTGCCAGCAGCCCCCCTGTGTTAAGCGAGCAGTACTTC
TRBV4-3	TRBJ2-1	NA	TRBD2	CASSQDSLGLAPNEQFF	TGCGCCAGCAGCCAAGATAGTTTGGGACTAGCGCCCAATGAGCAGTTCTTC
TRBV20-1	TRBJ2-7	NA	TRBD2	CSASDGLVREKYF	TGCAGTGCTAGTGACGGACTAGTTCGCGAGAAGTACTTC
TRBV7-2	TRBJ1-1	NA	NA	CASSLTVSGLNTEAFF	TGTGCCAGCAGCTTAACAGTGTCGGGTCTGAACACTGAAGCTTTCTTT
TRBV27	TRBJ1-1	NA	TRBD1	CASSSPGQGPYTEAFF	TGTGCCAGCAGTTCCCCGGGACAGGGGCCCTACACTGAAGCTTTCTTT